This T cell receptor (beta chain) is drawn from a study of glioma-infiltrating T cells. This CDR3 comprises 14 residues. Germline loops: CDR1 SNHLY, CDR2 FYNNEI. V shed 11 bases, J shed 5 bases, and the junction held 11 bases outside the gene matches. In regard to this clonotype: Its antigen is as yet unknown. This sequence may be a read error, since a much larger clone differs from it by one base.

Amplification of TCR alpha and beta CDR3 regions from RNA used iRepertoire nested multiplex PCR. Input was roughly 85-450 ng of tissue mRNA or PBMC total RNA. TCRdb passed the multiplex PCR reads through MiXCR, listing each CDR3 protein once. Of around 190,000 distinct CDR3 sequences detected, about 31% appear once; the ten largest clones hold around 20%. Notes on the study in general: Non-neoplastic patients had below-expected tissue-blood divergence, while all gliomas exceeded expectation. CDR3 overlap between tissue and blood was very small.

The sequenced sample was glioma tissue, nonneoplastic brain tissue, or PBMCs (not recorded which). The V call is TRBV2, the J call TRBJ2-3, with TRBD2 identical over 9 bases. The clonotype was recovered from a human donor with low-grade glioma or glioblastoma, undergoing nonglioma brain surgery, or in good health (not recorded which). The CDR3 sequence is CASSVTSGQDTQYF. The DNA for the CDR3 is TGTGCCTCCAGTGTGACTAGCGGCCAAGATACGCAGTATTTT.